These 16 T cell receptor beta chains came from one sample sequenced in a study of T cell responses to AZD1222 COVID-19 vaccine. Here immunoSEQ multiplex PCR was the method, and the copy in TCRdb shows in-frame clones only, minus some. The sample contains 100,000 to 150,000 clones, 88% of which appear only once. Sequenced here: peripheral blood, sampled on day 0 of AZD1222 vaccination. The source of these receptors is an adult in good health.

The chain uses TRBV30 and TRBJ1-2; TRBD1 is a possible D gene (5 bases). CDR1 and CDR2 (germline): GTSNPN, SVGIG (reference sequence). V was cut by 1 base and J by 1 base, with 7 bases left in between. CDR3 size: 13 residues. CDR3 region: CAWSAGLNYGYTF. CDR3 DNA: TGTGCCTGGAGTGCAGGGCTTAACTATGGCTACACCTTC.

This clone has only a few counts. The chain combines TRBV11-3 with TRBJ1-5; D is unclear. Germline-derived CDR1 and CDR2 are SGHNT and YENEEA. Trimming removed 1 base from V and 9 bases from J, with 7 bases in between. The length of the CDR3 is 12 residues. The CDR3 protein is CASSLGPGPQHF. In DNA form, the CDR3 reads TGTGCCAGCAGCTTAGGGCCGGGGCCCCAGCATTTT.

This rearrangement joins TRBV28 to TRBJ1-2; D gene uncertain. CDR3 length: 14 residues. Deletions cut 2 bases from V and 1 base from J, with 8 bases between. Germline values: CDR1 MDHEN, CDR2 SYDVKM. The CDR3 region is CASSLASINYGYTF. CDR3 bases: TGTGCCAGCAGTTTAGCCTCGATTAACTATGGCTACACCTTC.

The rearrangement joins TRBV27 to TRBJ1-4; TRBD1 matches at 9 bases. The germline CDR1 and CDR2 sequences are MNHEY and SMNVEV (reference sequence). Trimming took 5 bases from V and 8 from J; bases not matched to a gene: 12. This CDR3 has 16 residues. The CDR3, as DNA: TGTGCCAGCAGTCGGGACAGGGCGACGTCGGGGGAAAAACTGTTTTTT. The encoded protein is CASSRDRATSGEKLFF. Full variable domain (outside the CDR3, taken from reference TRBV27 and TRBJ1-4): EAQVTQNPRYLITVTGKKLTVTCSQNMNHEYMSWYRQDPGLGLRQIYYSMNVEVTDKGDVPEGYKVSRKEKRNFPLILESPSPNQTSLYFCASSRDRATSGEKLFFGSGTQLSVL.

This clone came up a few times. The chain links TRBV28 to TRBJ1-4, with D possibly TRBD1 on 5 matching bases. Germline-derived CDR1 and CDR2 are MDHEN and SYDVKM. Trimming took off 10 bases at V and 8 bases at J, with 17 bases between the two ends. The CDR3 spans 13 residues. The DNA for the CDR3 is TGTGCCACACAGTCAGGGAGGGGCGAAAAACTGTTTTTT. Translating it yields CATQSGRGEKLFF.

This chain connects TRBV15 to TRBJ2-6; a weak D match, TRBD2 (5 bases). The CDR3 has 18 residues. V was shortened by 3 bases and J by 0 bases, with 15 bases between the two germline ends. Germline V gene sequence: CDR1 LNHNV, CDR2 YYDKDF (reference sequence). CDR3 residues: CATSRVQEGRSGANVLTF. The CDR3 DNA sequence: TGTGCCACCAGCAGGGTCCAAGAGGGCCGCTCTGGGGCCAACGTCCTGACTTTC.

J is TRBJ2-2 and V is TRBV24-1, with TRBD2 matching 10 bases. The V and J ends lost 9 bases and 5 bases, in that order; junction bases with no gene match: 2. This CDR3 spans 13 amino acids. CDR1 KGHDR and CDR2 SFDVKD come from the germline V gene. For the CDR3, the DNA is TGTGCCACCGAGACTAGCGGGACCGGGGAGCTGTTTTTT. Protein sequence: CATETSGTGELFF.

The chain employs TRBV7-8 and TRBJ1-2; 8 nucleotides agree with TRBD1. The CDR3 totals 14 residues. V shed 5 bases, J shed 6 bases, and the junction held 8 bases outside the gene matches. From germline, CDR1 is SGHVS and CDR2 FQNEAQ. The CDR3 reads CASSPGQGNHGYTF. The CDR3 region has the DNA TGTGCCAGCAGCCCTGGACAGGGCAACCATGGCTACACCTTC.

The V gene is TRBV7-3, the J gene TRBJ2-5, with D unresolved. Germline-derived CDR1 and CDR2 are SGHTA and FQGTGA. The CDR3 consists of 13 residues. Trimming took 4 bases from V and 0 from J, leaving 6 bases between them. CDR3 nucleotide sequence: TGTGCCAGCAGCTCCCGGGACCAAGAGACCCAGTACTTC. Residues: CASSSRDQETQYF.

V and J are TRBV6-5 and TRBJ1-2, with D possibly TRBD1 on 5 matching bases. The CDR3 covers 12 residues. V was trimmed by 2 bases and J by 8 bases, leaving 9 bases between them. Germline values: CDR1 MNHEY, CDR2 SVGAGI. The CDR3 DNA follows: TGTGCCAGCAGTTACCTCGGGGACGGCTACACCTTC. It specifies CASSYLGDGYTF.

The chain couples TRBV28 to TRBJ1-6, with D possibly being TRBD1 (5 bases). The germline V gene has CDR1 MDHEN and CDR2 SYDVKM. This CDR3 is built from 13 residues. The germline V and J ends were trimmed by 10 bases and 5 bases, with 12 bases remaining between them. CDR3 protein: CATKQGNNSPLHF. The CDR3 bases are TGTGCCACGAAGCAGGGTAATAATTCACCCCTCCACTTT.

Here the CDR3 DNA reads TGTGCCAGCAGTAACAGATTAAACTATGGCTACACCTTC. Its protein is CASSNRLNYGYTF. The V call is TRBV27, the J call TRBJ1-2; D remains ambiguous. Germline assignment: CDR1 MNHEY and CDR2 SMNVEV (reference sequence). This CDR3 is built from 13 residues. Trimming cost V 5 bases and J 2 bases, with 9 bases left between them.

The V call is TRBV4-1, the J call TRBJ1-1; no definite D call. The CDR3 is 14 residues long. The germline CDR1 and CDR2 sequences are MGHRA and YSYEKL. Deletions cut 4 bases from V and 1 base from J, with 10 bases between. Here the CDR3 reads CASSPPAQNTEAFF. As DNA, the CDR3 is TGCGCCAGCAGCCCCCCGGCCCAGAACACTGAAGCTTTCTTT.

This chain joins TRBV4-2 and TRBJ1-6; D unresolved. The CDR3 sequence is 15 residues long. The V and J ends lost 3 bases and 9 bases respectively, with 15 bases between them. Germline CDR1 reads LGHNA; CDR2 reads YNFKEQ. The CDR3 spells CASSQMEAEGSPLHF. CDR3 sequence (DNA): TGTGCCAGCAGCCAGATGGAGGCGGAGGGTTCACCCCTCCACTTT.

The CDR3 sequence is CASSFLSRGMGSPLHF. The CDR3 bases are TGTGCCAGCAGTTTTTTAAGCCGGGGGATGGGGTCACCCCTCCACTTT. The chain carries TRBV28 and TRBJ1-6, with a weak D call TRBD1 (5 bases). Germline V CDR1 and CDR2: MDHEN, SYDVKM. The CDR3 consists of 16 residues. The germline V and J ends were trimmed by 3 bases and 10 bases, with 19 bases remaining between them. The whole variable domain, filled in from reference TRBV28 and TRBJ1-6, reads DVKVTQSSRYLVKRTGEKVFLECVQDMDHENMFWYRQDPGLGLRLIYFSYDVKMKEKGDIPEGYSVSREKKERFSLILESASTNQTSMYLCASSFLSRGMGSPLHFGNGTRLTVT.

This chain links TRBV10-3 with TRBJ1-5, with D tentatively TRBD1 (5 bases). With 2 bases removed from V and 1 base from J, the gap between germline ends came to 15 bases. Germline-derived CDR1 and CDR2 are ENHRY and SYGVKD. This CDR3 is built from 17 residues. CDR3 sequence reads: CAISERGTVTSNQPQHF. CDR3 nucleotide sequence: TGTGCCATCAGTGAGAGGGGCACAGTGACCAGCAATCAGCCCCAGCATTTT.